Listed below are T cell receptor beta chains from one sample, sequenced in a study of shared clonotypes between healthy human individuals. The table came from immunoSEQ multiplex PCR; TCRdb's copy has only in-frame clones and leaves some out. Of roughly 590,000 clones listed, less than 97% are singletons. The sequenced sample was naive CD8+ T cells sorted from blood. The receptors derive from a woman younger than 45 in good health. Both conserved end residues are part of each CDR3. D genes are given only for firm matches. Only some rows state a clone size, as once, few, many or a class for expanded clones.

once | TRBJ2-5 | TRBV5-1 | TRBD2 | TGCGCCAGCAGCCCCTACGGGGGGACGGGGGAGACCCAGTACTTC | CASSPYGGTGETQYF
. | TRBJ2-2 | TRBV10-1 | . | TGCGCCAGCAGTGTACGTACCACCGGGGAGCTGTTTTTT | CASSVRTTGELFF
. | TRBJ1-5 | TRBV19 | . | TGTGCCAGTAGTCTCCGGACCTTTTCGGAGCCCCAGCATTTT | CASSLRTFSEPQHF
. | TRBJ1-3 | TRBV10-1 | . | TGCGCCAGCAGTGAGGACAGAACTGGAAACACCATATATTTT | CASSEDRTGNTIYF
. | TRBJ2-3 | TRBV29-1 | TRBD2 | TGCAGCGTTGATCCTAGCGGGACGATAGTCAGGACAGATACGCAGTATTTT | CSVDPSGTIVRTDTQYF
. | TRBJ2-1 | TRBV7-9 | . | TGTGCCAGCAGCCCCAAAGGGAGCTCCTACAATGAGCAGTTCTTC | CASSPKGSSYNEQFF
. | TRBJ2-5 | TRBV2 | . | TGTGCCAGTCTTTTCGGGGCCAACTCCCAAGAGACCCAGTACTTC | CASLFGANSQETQYF
few | TRBJ2-6 | TRBV5-4 | . | TGTGCCAGCAGCTTCCGGGTCGTGGCCGGGGCCAACGTCCTGACTTTC | CASSFRVVAGANVLTF
. | TRBJ1-5 | TRBV27 | TRBD1 | TGTGCCAGCAGTTCAGGGACAGGGGGACATCAGCCCCAGCATTTT | CASSSGTGGHQPQHF
. | TRBJ2-7 | TRBV30 | TRBD1 | TGTGCCTGGAGTACCGGGACAGGGATCAACGAGCAGTACTTC | CAWSTGTGINEQYF
. | TRBJ2-3 | TRBV30 | . | TGTGCCTGGACGATTTCTAGCACAGATACGCAGTATTTT | CAWTISSTDTQYF
. | TRBJ2-1 | TRBV27 | TRBD2 | TGTGCCAGCAGTTTTACGGGAGGCTCGGACAATGAGCAGTTCTTC | CASSFTGGSDNEQFF
. | TRBJ2-7 | TRBV25-1 | . | TGTGCCACGAATGGGCGAACCGGGACGGAAGGCTACGAGCAGTACTTC | CATNGRTGTEGYEQYF
once | TRBJ2-7 | TRBV27 | . | TGTGCCAGCAGTTTACGGATTCTCGGGGGCCCGTACGAGCAGTACTTC | CASSLRILGGPYEQYF
once | TRBJ2-1 | TRBV28 | . | TGTGCCAGCAGTTTCCCCCCCCGGAGGGCCCACAATGAGCAGTTCTTC | CASSFPPRRAHNEQFF
. | TRBJ1-5 | TRBV19 | . | TGTGCCAGTAGTATAGATCTTGGCGGGACCCCCAATCAGCCCCAGCATTTT | CASSIDLGGTPNQPQHF
. | TRBJ2-1 | TRBV7-9 | TRBD2 | TGTGCCAGCAGCTTAGAACCGGGGTGGGGACTAAACAATGAGCAGTTCTTC | CASSLEPGWGLNNEQFF
. | TRBJ1-1 | TRBV29-1 | . | TGCAGCGGACCTCGCACTGAAGCTTTCTTT | CSGPRTEAFF
. | TRBJ2-1 | TRBV27 | . | TGTGCCAGCAGTCCTCACCCTAGACAGAACTCCTACAATGAGCAGTTCTTC | CASSPHPRQNSYNEQFF
. | TRBJ2-7 | TRBV19 | . | TGTGCCAGTGCGCGGGACAACTACGAGCAGTACTTC | CASARDNYEQYF
. | TRBJ2-1 | TRBV10-3 | TRBD1 | TGTGCCATCAGGGACAGGTCCTCCTACAATGAGCAGTTCTTC | CAIRDRSSYNEQFF
few | TRBJ1-2 | TRBV27 | . | TGTGCCAGCAATGGCGGGGGAGATGGCTACACCTTC | CASNGGGDGYTF
. | TRBJ1-1 | TRBV19 | . | TGTGCCAGTACACTCGCAGCGAACACTGAAGCTTTCTTT | CASTLAANTEAFF
. | TRBJ2-2 | TRBV19 | . | TGTGCCAGTAGTATCTTGGCCGAGAACACCGGGGAGCTGTTTTTT | CASSILAENTGELFF
. | TRBJ2-7 | TRBV19 | TRBD1 | TGTGCCAGTAGTACCGGACAGGGCTCCTACGAGCAGTACTTC | CASSTGQGSYEQYF
. | TRBJ2-7 | TRBV6-5 | TRBD2 | TGTGCCAGCAGGCCGACTAGCGGGAGCCGTCGAGAGCAGTACTTC | CASRPTSGSRREQYF
once | TRBJ2-7 | TRBV27 | . | TGTGCCAGCAGTTTATACCCCCCCTACGAGCAGTACTTC | CASSLYPPYEQYF
. | TRBJ2-7 | TRBV5-5 | . | TGTGCCAGCAGCTTGGCTCAGGGCTACGAGCAGTACTTC | CASSLAQGYEQYF
. | TRBJ2-5 | TRBV27 | . | TGTGCCAGCAGTTTATCCCCACGGCAGGGCCAAGAGACCCAGTACTTC | CASSLSPRQGQETQYF
. | TRBJ2-7 | TRBV28 | . | TGTGCCAGCAGTTTCGGGACGTCCTACGAGCAGTACTTC | CASSFGTSYEQYF
. | TRBJ2-7 | TRBV29-1 | . | TGCAGCGCGTCTCGTGGTATCTCCTACGAGCAGTACTTC | CSASRGISYEQYF
. | TRBJ1-2 | TRBV14 | . | TGTGCCAGCAGCCAAGTGGCTCACTATGGCTACACCTTC | CASSQVAHYGYTF
. | TRBJ2-7 | TRBV11-3 | . | TGTGCCAGCAGCTTTGGGCAGGGTAACGAGCAGTACTTC | CASSFGQGNEQYF
. | TRBJ2-3 | TRBV13 | TRBD1 | TGTGCCATAGCAATCAGACAGGGAATCACAGATACGCAGTATTTT | CAIAIRQGITDTQYF
. | TRBJ1-1 | TRBV27 | . | TGTGCCAGCAGTTTGTTGGGGAACACTGAAGCTTTCTTT | CASSLLGNTEAFF
. | TRBJ2-3 | TRBV6-6 | . | TGTGCCAGCAGTCCTTGGGTGTCAGGCACAGATACGCAGTATTTT | CASSPWVSGTDTQYF
. | TRBJ2-7 | TRBV4-2 | TRBD2 | TGTGCCAGCAGCCAATTTGGGACTAGCGGGAGGGAGAGCTCCTACGAGCAGTACTTC | CASSQFGTSGRESSYEQYF
. | TRBJ2-7 | TRBV27 | TRBD2 | TGTGCCAGCAGTTTAGGGACTAGCGGGAGGAGCGAGCAGTACTTC | CASSLGTSGRSEQYF
. | TRBJ2-4 | TRBV13 | TRBD2 | TGTGCCAGCGACGTCAGCGGGGTAGCCAAAAACATTCAGTACTTC | CASDVSGVAKNIQYF
. | TRBJ2-1 | TRBV6-1 | TRBD1 | TGTGCCAGCAGTGAAGGACAGGGGGCTTACAATGAGCAGTTCTTC | CASSEGQGAYNEQFF
. | TRBJ1-1 | TRBV6-1 | . | TGTGCCAGCAGTGAATTTTGGGGAAAGCACACTGAAGCTTTCTTT | CASSEFWGKHTEAFF
. | TRBJ2-1 | TRBV5-6 | TRBD2 | TGTGCCAGCAGCTTGACGCCCGCGGGAGGAATCTACAATGAGCAGTTCTTC | CASSLTPAGGIYNEQFF
. | TRBJ2-2 | TRBV27 | . | TGTGCCAGCAGTTTATCCAGGGACACCGGGGAGCTGTTTTTT | CASSLSRDTGELFF
. | TRBJ2-2 | TRBV27 | TRBD1 | TGTGCCAGCAGTTTATACGCCGGGACAGGGTACGCCGGGGAGCTGTTTTTT | CASSLYAGTGYAGELFF